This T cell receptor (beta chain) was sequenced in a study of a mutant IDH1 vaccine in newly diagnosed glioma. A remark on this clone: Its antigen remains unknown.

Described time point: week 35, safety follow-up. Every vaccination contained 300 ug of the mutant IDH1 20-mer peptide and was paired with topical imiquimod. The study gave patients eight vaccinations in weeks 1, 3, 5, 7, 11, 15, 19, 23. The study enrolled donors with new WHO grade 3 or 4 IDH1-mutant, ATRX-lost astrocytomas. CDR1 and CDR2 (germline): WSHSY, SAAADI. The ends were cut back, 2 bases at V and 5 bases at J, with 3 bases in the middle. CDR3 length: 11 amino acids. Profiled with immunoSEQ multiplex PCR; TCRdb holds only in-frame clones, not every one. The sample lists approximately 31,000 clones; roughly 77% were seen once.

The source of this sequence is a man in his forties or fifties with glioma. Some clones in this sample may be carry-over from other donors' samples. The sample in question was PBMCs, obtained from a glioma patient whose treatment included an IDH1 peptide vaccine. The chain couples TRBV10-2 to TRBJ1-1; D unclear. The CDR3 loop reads CASSEGTEAFF. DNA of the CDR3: TGCGCCAGCAGTGAGGGTACTGAAGCTTTCTTT.